The 15 T cell receptor beta chains in this list originate from one sample, sequenced in a study of Ad26.COV2.S vaccination and SARS-CoV-2 variants. Profiling relied on immunoSEQ multiplex PCR, and the TCRdb table lists in-frame clones only, not all of them. The sample holds under 150,000 clones, approximately 90% seen once. This material consisted of peripheral blood, taken after recovery from COVID-19. These receptors were taken from a human donor who had recovered from COVID-19.

This chain connects TRBV6-5 to TRBJ2-3; 7 positions match TRBD1. V trimming: 6 bases; J trimming: 1 base; junction bases outside the gene matches: 4. The CDR3 sequence is 14 residues long. Germline V gene data show CDR1 as MNHEY and CDR2 as SVGAGI. The CDR3 spells CASSRDSGTDTQYF. The CDR3 coding sequence is TGTGCCAGCAGCCGGGACAGCGGCACAGATACGCAGTATTTT.

The J gene is TRBJ2-1, the V gene TRBV10-2; 12 nucleotides line up with TRBD2. From germline, CDR1 is WSHSY and CDR2 SAAADI. J lost 7 bases, V lost 7 bases, and 2 bases had no gene match. The CDR3 sequence is 13 residues long. The CDR3: CASTLAGGNEQFF. The DNA for the CDR3 is TGCGCCAGCACACTAGCGGGGGGTAATGAGCAGTTCTTC.

This chain connects TRBV7-9 to TRBJ2-3; 8 positions match TRBD2. The CDR3 loop spans 15 amino acids. The junction had 7 bases not matched to a gene; V was cut back by 5 bases and J by 3 bases. The germline gives CDR1 SEHNR, CDR2 FQNEAQ (reference sequence). The CDR3 DNA sequence: TGTGCCAGCAGCATGGACGGCGGGAGGACAGATACGCAGTATTTT. This sequence encodes CASSMDGGRTDTQYF.

The genes are TRBV21-1 and TRBJ1-5; no check of the table's D call, TRBD1, against the DNA was made. TRBV21-1 is flagged as a pseudogene. This CDR3 has 17 amino acids. CDR3 amino acids: CASSKEPRTGIGQPQHF. As DNA, the CDR3 is TGTGCCAGCAGCAAAGAACCACGGACAGGGATAGGTCAGCCCCAGCATTTT.

In this sample, this clone turned up a few times. The gene calls are TRBV4-1 and TRBJ1-1, with D perhaps matching TRBD1 (6 bases). Per the germline V gene, CDR1 is MGHRA and CDR2 is YSYEKL. This CDR3 spans 16 amino acids. Between the trimmed V and J ends, which lost 2 bases and 1 base, there was a span of 14 bases. The CDR3 region is CASSQSSRTANTEAFF. In DNA, the CDR3 is TGCGCCAGCAGCCAATCGTCCAGGACAGCGAACACTGAAGCTTTCTTT.

The rearrangement uses TRBV24-1 and TRBJ2-7, with 10 bases matching TRBD1. CDR1 is KGHDR and CDR2 is SFDVKD in the germline V gene. The CDR3 runs 15 residues. J was trimmed by 3 bases and V by 3 bases; bases with no gene match: 4. CDR3 sequence: CATSDTRTGGYEQYF. DNA of the CDR3: TGTGCCACCAGTGATACTAGGACAGGGGGCTACGAGCAGTACTTC.

The genes are TRBV27 and TRBJ1-2; 7 bases map to TRBD1. The CDR3 sequence is 15 residues long. V lost 5 bases to trimming and J lost 4 bases; unmatched junction nucleotides: 10. Germline loops: CDR1 MNHEY, CDR2 SMNVEV (reference sequence). This chain's CDR3 is CASSPSGGQFYGYTF. In DNA form, the CDR3 reads TGTGCCAGCAGTCCCTCCGGGGGACAGTTCTATGGCTACACCTTC.

V usage is TRBV28 and J usage is TRBJ1-1; D may be TRBD1 (5 bases). The CDR3 totals 17 residues. CDR1 and CDR2 (germline): MDHEN, SYDVKM. The V and J ends lost 2 bases and 0 bases respectively, with 16 bases between them. CDR3 protein: CASSLGGQEGVNTEAFF. Here the CDR3 DNA reads TGTGCCAGCAGTTTAGGGGGTCAGGAGGGTGTGAACACTGAAGCTTTCTTT.

This chain connects TRBV7-9 to TRBJ2-7, with D possibly being TRBD1 (5 bases). The V end was cut by 5 bases, the J end by 0 bases, with 8 bases between. The germline V gene encodes CDR1 SEHNR and CDR2 FQNEAQ (reference sequence). CDR3 length equals 13 residues. CDR3 bases: TGTGCCAGCAGCGCACAGGCCTCCTACGAGCAGTACTTC. It is translated as CASSAQASYEQYF.

This clone was seen more than once but under ten times. This sequence joins TRBV6-5 and TRBJ2-7; no firm D call. Germline CDR1 and CDR2: MNHEY and SVGAGI. CDR3 length: 13 residues. Trimming removed 2 bases at V and 0 bases at J, with 5 bases between. The CDR3, as DNA: TGTGCCAGCAGTTACGACAACTCCTACGAGCAGTACTTC. Translating it yields CASSYDNSYEQYF.

This chain uses TRBV2 with TRBJ1-2, with D hard to call. Trimming cost V 6 bases and J 4 bases, with 18 bases left between them. There are 15 residues in the CDR3. Germline-derived CDR1 and CDR2 are SNHLY and FYNNEI. This CDR3 reads CASRIDKNYFYGYTF. The CDR3 coding sequence is TGTGCCAGCAGAATCGACAAGAACTACTTCTATGGCTACACCTTC.

This clone was seen only a few times. V and J are TRBV5-4 and TRBJ2-5; D unresolved. Between the trimmed V and J ends, which lost 4 bases and 1 base, there was a span of 11 bases. CDR1 is SGHNT, CDR2 YYREEE, per germline (reference sequence). There are 14 residues in the CDR3. The CDR3 is CASSRTVFQETQYF. DNA of the CDR3: TGTGCCAGCAGCCGGACGGTGTTCCAAGAGACCCAGTACTTC.

The genes are TRBV2 and TRBJ1-2; D is perhaps TRBD1 (6 bases). The CDR3 consists of 14 residues. V lost 4 bases and J 6 bases, leaving 15 bases between the germline ends. Germline-derived CDR1 and CDR2 are SNHLY and FYNNEI. The CDR3 DNA reads TGTGCCAGCAGTGCGGCATTAACAGGGCATGGCTACACCTTC. It codes for CASSAALTGHGYTF.

The V gene is TRBV5-8, the J gene TRBJ1-6; D is ambiguous. Germline loops: CDR1 SGHTS, CDR2 YDEGEE. This CDR3 is built from 16 residues. V lost 0 bases, J lost 10 bases, and 17 bases lay in between. The DNA of the CDR3 is TGTGCCAGCAGCTTGGGGACCGCGGGGTATCAATCACCCCTCCACTTT. It translates to CASSLGTAGYQSPLHF.

The CDR3 sequence is CASSRDLEETQYF. CDR3 nucleotide sequence: TGTGCCAGCAGCAGGGATCTGGAAGAGACCCAGTACTTC. The rearrangement joins TRBV6-4 to TRBJ2-5; D may be TRBD1 (5 bases). CDR1 and CDR2 from the germline V gene are MRHNA and SNTAGT. Between the trimmed V and J ends, which lost 6 bases and 3 bases, there was a span of 11 bases. The CDR3 is 13 amino acids.